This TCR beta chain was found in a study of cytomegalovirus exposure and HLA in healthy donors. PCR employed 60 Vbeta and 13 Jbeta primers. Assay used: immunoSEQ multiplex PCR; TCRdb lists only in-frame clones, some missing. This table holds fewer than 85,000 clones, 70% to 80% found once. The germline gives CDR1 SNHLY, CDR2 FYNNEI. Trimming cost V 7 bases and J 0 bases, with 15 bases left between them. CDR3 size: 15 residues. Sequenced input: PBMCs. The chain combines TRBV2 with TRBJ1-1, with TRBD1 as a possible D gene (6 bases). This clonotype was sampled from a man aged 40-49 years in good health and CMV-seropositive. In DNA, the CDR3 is TGTGCCAGCACCGCAGACAGGACCATGAACACTGAAGCTTTCTTT. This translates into CASTADRTMNTEAFF.